These T cell receptor beta chains were read from a single sample in a study of T cells in Graves' hyperthyroidism and ophthalmopathy. TCRdb used MiXCR to reprocess the multiplex PCR reads, holding one entry per CDR3 protein. This table has about 200,000 distinct CDR3 sequences, about 17% appearing once. The sample taken for sequencing was blood. The receptors stem from a woman between 50 and 59 years old with Graves' hyperthyroidism. The CDR3 runs from the conserved cysteine through the conserved F or W. The D gene is left open where the match is weak. Not all rows give a size; the values are once, few, many and, for expanded clones, a class.

V	size	J	length	D	DNA	CDR3
TRBV3-1	NA	TRBJ1-5	13	NA	TGTGCCAGCAGCCAAGCCCCGGCGAAGCCCCAGCATTTT	CASSQAPAKPQHF
TRBV20-1	many	TRBJ2-2	17	TRBD2	TGCAGTGCTAGAGATATCACTAGCGGGAGGGCCACCGGGGAGCTGTTTTTT	CSARDITSGRATGELFF
TRBV28	NA	TRBJ1-5	15	NA	TGTGCCAGCAGTCTCGGGGGGGGCAGGTTTCAGCCCCAGCATTTT	CASSLGGGRFQPQHF
TRBV11-3	NA	TRBJ2-5	14	NA	TGTGCCAGCAGCGGACGCAGGGTTCAAGAGACCCAGTACTTC	CASSGRRVQETQYF
TRBV12-3/TRBV12-4	NA	TRBJ1-2	14	NA	TGTGCCAGCAGTTTAGCAGGAGGGAGCTATGGCTACACCTTC	CASSLAGGSYGYTF
TRBV6-1	NA	TRBJ1-3	15	TRBD1	TGTGCCAGCAGTCCGACAGGGACTTTGGGAAACACCATATATTTT	CASSPTGTLGNTIYF
TRBV2	many	TRBJ2-7	13	NA	TGTGCCAGCAGTGTCCTCGGGGGCTACGAGCAGTACTTC	CASSVLGGYEQYF
TRBV9	many	TRBJ1-5	13	NA	TGTGCCAGCAGCGTAGGACAAGGCAGGGCCCAGCATTTT	CASSVGQGRAQHF
TRBV3-1	many	TRBJ2-1	17	TRBD2	TGTGCCAGCAGCCAAGTTGCGGGACTAGCGATCTACAATGAGCAGTTCTTC	CASSQVAGLAIYNEQFF
TRBV20-1	many	TRBJ2-1	14	NA	TGCAGTGCTAGATCCGGTTCGGGTAGGTTGGAGCAGTTCTTC	CSARSGSGRLEQFF
TRBV5-8	NA	TRBJ1-1	16	TRBD1	TGTGCCAGTAGCCCTATCCTACAGGGGGGTAACACTGAAGCTTTCTTT	CASSPILQGGNTEAFF
TRBV19	NA	TRBJ1-2	12	NA	TGTGCCAGCCAAACGGCTAACTATGGCTACACCTTC	CASQTANYGYTF
TRBV20-1	few	TRBJ1-2	13	TRBD1	TGCAGTGCTAAAAGAGACAGGGTGGGTGGCTACACCTTC	CSAKRDRVGGYTF
TRBV11-3	many	TRBJ2-7	14	NA	TGTGCCAGCAGCTTAGTGGCGGGATCCTACGAGCAGTACTTC	CASSLVAGSYEQYF
TRBV27	many	TRBJ1-1	15	NA	TGTGCCAGCAGTTCCCACGACACCTTGAACACTGAAGCTTTCTTT	CASSSHDTLNTEAFF
TRBV12-3/TRBV12-4	many	TRBJ2-5	13	NA	TGTGCCAGCAGTGGGGGGACCAAAGAGACCCAGTACTTC	CASSGGTKETQYF
TRBV7-6	NA	TRBJ1-1	14	TRBD1	TGTGCCAGCAGCTTAGGGACAGGAGGGACTGGAGCTTTCTTT	CASSLGTGGTGAFF
TRBV7-3	few	TRBJ1-2	17	TRBD1	TGTGCCAGCAGCTTAAGCGCAGGGGGAGATGCTAACTATGGCTACACCTTC	CASSLSAGGDANYGYTF
TRBV27	many	TRBJ1-2	15	NA	TGTGCCAGCAGTCTACGACCGACGGAGGTCTATGGCTACACCTTC	CASSLRPTEVYGYTF
TRBV27	NA	TRBJ2-3	14	TRBD2	TGTGCCAGCAGTTTGGGGGGGGTCACAGATACGCAGTATTTT	CASSLGGVTDTQYF
TRBV7-9	many	TRBJ1-5	15	TRBD1	TGTGCCAGCAGCTTAGGGACAGGGAGCAATCAGCCCCAGCATTTT	CASSLGTGSNQPQHF